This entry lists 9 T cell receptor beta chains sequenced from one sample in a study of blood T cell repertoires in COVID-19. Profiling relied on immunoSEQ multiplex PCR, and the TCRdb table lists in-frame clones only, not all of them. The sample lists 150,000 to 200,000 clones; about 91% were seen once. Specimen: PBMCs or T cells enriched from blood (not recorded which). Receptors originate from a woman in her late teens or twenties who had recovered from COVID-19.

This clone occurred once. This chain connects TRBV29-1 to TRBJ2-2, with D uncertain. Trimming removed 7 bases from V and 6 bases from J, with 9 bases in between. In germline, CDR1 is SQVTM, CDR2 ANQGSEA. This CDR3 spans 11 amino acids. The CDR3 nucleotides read TGCAGCGGCCGTGAGGCCGGGGAGCTGTTTTTT. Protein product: CSGREAGELFF.

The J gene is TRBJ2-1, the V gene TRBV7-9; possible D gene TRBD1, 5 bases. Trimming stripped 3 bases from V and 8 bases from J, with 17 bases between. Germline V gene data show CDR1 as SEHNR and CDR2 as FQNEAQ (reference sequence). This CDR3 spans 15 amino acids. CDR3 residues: CASSLTDGIQYEQFF. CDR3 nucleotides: TGTGCCAGCAGCTTGACAGACGGTATTCAGTATGAGCAGTTCTTC.

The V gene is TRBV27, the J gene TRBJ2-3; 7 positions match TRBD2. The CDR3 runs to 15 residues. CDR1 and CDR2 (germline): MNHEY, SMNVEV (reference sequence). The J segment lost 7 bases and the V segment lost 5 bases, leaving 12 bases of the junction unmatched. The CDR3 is CASSPTLGTTNTQYF. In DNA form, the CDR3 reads TGTGCCAGCAGTCCAACCCTCGGGACTACGAATACGCAGTATTTT.

The CDR3 nucleotides are TGTGCCAGCAGCTTAGCCGGAACAGGGGGCTTCTACGAGCAGTACTTC. Its protein is CASSLAGTGGFYEQYF. This chain joins TRBV7-8 and TRBJ2-7, with 9 bases matching TRBD1. V shed 0 bases, J shed 3 bases, and the junction held 6 bases outside the gene matches. This CDR3 spans 16 amino acids. CDR1 SGHVS and CDR2 FQNEAQ come from the germline V gene.

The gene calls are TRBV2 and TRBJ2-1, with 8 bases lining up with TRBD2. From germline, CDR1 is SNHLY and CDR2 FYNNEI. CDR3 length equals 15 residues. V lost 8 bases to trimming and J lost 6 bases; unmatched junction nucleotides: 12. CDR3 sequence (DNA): TGTGCCAGCGGATATAGCGGGATGGAGGGCAATGAGCAGTTCTTC. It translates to CASGYSGMEGNEQFF.

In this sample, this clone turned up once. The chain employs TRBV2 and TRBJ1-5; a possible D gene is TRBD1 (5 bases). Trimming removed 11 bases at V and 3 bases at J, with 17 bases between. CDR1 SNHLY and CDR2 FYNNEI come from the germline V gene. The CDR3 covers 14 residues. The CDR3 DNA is TGTGCCGGCTCTTTAGGGGTTCCCAATCAGCCCCAGCATTTT. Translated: CAGSLGVPNQPQHF. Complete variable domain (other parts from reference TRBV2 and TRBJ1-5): EPEVTQTPSHQVTQMGQEVILRCVPISNHLYFYWYRQILGQKVEFLVSFYNNEISEKSEIFDDQFSVERPDGSNFTLKIRSTKLEDSAMYFCAGSLGVPNQPQHFGDGTRLSIL.

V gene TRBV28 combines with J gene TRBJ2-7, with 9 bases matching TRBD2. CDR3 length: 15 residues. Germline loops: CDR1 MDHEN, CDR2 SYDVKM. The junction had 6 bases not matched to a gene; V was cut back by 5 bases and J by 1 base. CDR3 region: CASSGWTSASYEQYF. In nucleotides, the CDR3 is TGTGCCAGCAGTGGCTGGACTAGCGCGTCCTACGAGCAGTACTTC. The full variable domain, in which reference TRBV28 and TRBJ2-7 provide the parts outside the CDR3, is DVKVTQSSRYLVKRTGEKVFLECVQDMDHENMFWYRQDPGLGLRLIYFSYDVKMKEKGDIPEGYSVSREKKERFSLILESASTNQTSMYLCASSGWTSASYEQYFGPGTRLTVT.

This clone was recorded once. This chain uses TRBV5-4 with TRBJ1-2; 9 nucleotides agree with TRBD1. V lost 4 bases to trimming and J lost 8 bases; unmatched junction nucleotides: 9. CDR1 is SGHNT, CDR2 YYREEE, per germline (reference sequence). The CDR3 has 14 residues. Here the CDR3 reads CASSPQTGGGGYTF. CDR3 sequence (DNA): TGTGCCAGCAGCCCGCAGACAGGGGGAGGGGGCTACACCTTC.

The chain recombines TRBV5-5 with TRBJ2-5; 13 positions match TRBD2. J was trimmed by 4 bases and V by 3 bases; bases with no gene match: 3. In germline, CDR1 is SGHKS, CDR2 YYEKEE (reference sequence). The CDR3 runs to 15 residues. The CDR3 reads CASSYGLAGVETQYF. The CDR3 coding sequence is TGTGCCAGCAGCTACGGACTAGCGGGAGTAGAGACCCAGTACTTC. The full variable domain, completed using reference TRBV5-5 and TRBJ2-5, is DAGVTQSPTHLIKTRGQQVTLRCSPISGHKSVSWYQQVLGQGPQFIFQYYEKEERGRGNFPDRFSARQFPNYSSELNVNALLLGDSALYLCASSYGLAGVETQYFGPGTRLLVL.